Included here is one T cell receptor (beta chain) sequence, with context. The CDR3 length is 13 residues. The V gene's germline CDR1 is SEHNR and CDR2 FQNEAQ (reference sequence). TCRdb re-derived calls from the reads in MiXCR, one entry per CDR3 protein. The table includes over 90,000 distinct CDR3 sequences, 31% detected once. This sample stems from a study of type 1 regulatory T cells. Study summary: An in vitro protocol generated T-allo10, a Tr1-enriched, alloantigen-specific CD4 T cell product.

This chain uses TRBV7-9 with TRBJ2-7; 9 bases align to TRBD2. This receptor was taken from a human donor in good health. The sample consisted of CD4+ T cells, either the whole sample or a sorted fraction (not recorded which). In DNA, the CDR3 is TGTGCAACCGGGACTAGCAGGAGCTACGAGCAGTACTTC. Translating gives CATGTSRSYEQYF. The full variable domain, completed using reference TRBV7-9 and TRBJ2-7, is DTGVSQNPRHKITKRGQNVTFRCDPISEHNRLYWYRQTLGQGPEFLTYFQNEAQLEKSRLLSDRFSAERPKGSFSTLEIQRTEQGDSAMYLCATGTSRSYEQYFGPGTRLTVT.